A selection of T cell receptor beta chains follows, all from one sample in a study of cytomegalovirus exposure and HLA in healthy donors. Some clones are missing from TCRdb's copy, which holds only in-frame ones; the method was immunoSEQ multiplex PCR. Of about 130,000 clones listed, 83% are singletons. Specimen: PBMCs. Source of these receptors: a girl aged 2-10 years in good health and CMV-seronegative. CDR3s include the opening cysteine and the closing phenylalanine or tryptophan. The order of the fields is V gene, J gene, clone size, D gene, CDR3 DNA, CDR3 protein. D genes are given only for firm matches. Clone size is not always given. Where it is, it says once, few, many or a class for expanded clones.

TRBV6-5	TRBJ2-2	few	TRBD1	TGTGCCAGCAGGAGGGGACAGCCTACCGGGGAGCTGTTTTTT	CASRRGQPTGELFF
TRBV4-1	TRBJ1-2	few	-	TGCGCCATTAACAGCGGTTATGGCTACACCTTC	CAINSGYGYTF
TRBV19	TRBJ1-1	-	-	TGTGCCAGTATCCTGGGAGGGGGGGTGAACACTGAAGCTTTCTTT	CASILGGGVNTEAFF
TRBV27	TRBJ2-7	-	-	TGTGCCAGCAGTTTAATAGTGGGAGCGGACCACGAGCAGTACTTC	CASSLIVGADHEQYF
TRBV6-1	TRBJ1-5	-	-	TGTGCCAGCAGTGAGACAGTGTATAGCAATCAGCCCCAGCATTTT	CASSETVYSNQPQHF
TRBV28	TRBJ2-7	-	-	TGTGCCAGCACCAGTCCCCATTCCTACGAGCAGTACTTC	CASTSPHSYEQYF
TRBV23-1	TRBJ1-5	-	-	TGCGTCAGCAGTCAATGGAAGACAGGCCCAAATCAGCCCCAGCATTTT	CVSSQWKTGPNQPQHF
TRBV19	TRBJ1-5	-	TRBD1	TGTGCCAGTAGCCCTGACAGGGGAGGCAATCAGCCCCAGCATTTT	CASSPDRGGNQPQHF
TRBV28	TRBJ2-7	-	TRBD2	TGTGCCAGCAGTTCCCCGGGGGGATCACCCTACGAGCAGTACTTC	CASSSPGGSPYEQYF
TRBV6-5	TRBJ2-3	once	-	TGTGCCAGCAGTACATTTAGCGAGGATACGCAGTATTTT	CASSTFSEDTQYF
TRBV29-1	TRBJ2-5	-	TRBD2	TGCAGCGTCCGGGGGGTCAGTTCCGTTCTGGAGACCCAGTACTTC	CSVRGVSSVLETQYF
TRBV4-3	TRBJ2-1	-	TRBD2	TGCGCCAGCAGCCAAGAGGTTAGCGGGGGGTACAATGAGCAGTTCTTC	CASSQEVSGGYNEQFF
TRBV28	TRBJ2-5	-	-	TGTGCCATCTCAGGTCACCAAGAGACCCAGTACTTC	CAISGHQETQYF
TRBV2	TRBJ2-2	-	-	TGTGCCAGCAGCCGCCACGGGAACACCGGGGAGCTGTTTTTT	CASSRHGNTGELFF
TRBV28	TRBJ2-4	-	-	TGTGCCAGCATAAAGGGAGGATCCAAAAACATTCAGTACTTC	CASIKGGSKNIQYF
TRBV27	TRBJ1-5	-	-	TGTGCCAGCAGTTTATCGAGGCGGAGCAATCAGCCCCAGCATTTT	CASSLSRRSNQPQHF
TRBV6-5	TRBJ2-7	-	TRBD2	TGTGCCAGCCGACCGAGCGGGAGGGGAGTCTACGAGCAGTACTTC	CASRPSGRGVYEQYF
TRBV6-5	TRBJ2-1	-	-	TGTGCCAGCACTACGACAGGCGAGAATGAGCAGTTCTTC	CASTTTGENEQFF
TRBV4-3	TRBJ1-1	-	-	TGCGCCAGCAGCCGGGGGACACTCCGCAGCACTGAAGCTTTCTTT	CASSRGTLRSTEAFF
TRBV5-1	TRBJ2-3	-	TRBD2	TGCGCCAGCAGCTCCTTGACTAGCGGGTCCACAGATACGCAGTATTTT	CASSSLTSGSTDTQYF
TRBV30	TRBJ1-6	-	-	TGTGCCTGGAGTGTACCTTACCCACCGGGACACCCAAGCTCCTATAATTCACCCCTCCACTTT	CAWSVPYPPGHPSSYNSPLHF
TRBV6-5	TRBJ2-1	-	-	TGTGCCAGCAGTTACTCGGGCGGGCAACTCAACAATGAGCAGTTCTTC	CASSYSGGQLNNEQFF
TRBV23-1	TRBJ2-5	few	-	TGCGCCAGCAGCCACCAGGGCAGGGGTCAAGAGACCCAGTACTTC	CASSHQGRGQETQYF
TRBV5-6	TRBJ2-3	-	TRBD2	TGTGCCAGCAGCTCGGGACTAGCGGGAGAGGGCACAGATACGCAGTATTTT	CASSSGLAGEGTDTQYF
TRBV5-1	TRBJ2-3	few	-	TGCGCCAGCAGCTTGTACTTTAGTAGCACAGATACGCAGTATTTT	CASSLYFSSTDTQYF
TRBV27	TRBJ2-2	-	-	TGTGCCAGCACCAGGGGCTCTGACACCGGGGAGCTGTTTTTT	CASTRGSDTGELFF
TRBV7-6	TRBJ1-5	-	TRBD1	TGTGCCAGCAGCCTCTACCCGACAGGGACTAGCAATCAGCCCCAGCATTTT	CASSLYPTGTSNQPQHF
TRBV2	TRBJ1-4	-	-	TGTGCCAGCATCGACAGCAATGAAAAACTGTTTTTT	CASIDSNEKLFF
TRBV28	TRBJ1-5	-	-	TGTGCCAGCAGCCCCGGGTGGCAGGGAAGGGATCAGCCCCAGCATTTT	CASSPGWQGRDQPQHF
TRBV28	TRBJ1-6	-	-	TGTGCCAGCAGTTTACTCAACCCCAGGGATTCACCCCTCCACTTT	CASSLLNPRDSPLHF
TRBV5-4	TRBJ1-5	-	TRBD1	TGTGCCAGCAGCTTGGCCAAGGGGGCAAGGCAGCCCCAGCATTTT	CASSLAKGARQPQHF
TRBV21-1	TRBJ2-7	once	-	TGTGCCAGCAGCCAGTCCGCGGGACAGAGGTCCGCCTACGAGCAGTACTTC	CASSQSAGQRSAYEQYF
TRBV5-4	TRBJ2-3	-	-	TGTGCCAGCAGCTTGTGGCTGGATACGCAGTATTTT	CASSLWLDTQYF
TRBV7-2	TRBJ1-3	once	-	TGTGCCAGCAGCTTAGTAGTGGGCTCTGGAAACACCATATATTTT	CASSLVVGSGNTIYF
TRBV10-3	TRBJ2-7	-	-	TGTGCCATCAAAGACTACGACTACGAGCAGTACTTC	CAIKDYDYEQYF
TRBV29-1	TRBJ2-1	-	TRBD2	TGCAGCGGTAAGCGGGATAGGGTCAATGAGCAGTTCTTC	CSGKRDRVNEQFF
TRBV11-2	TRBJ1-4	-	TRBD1	TGTGCCAGCAGCTTAACCCTCGGACAGGGTTGGGAAAAACTGTTTTTT	CASSLTLGQGWEKLFF
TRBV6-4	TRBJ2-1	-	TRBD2	TGTGCCAGCAGTGCGACTAGCGGGGGGGCCGATGAGCAGTTCTTC	CASSATSGGADEQFF
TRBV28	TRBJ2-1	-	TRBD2	TGTGCCAGCAGCTTACCAACTAGCGGGAGTGATGAGCAGTTCTTC	CASSLPTSGSDEQFF
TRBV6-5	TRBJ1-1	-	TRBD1	TGTGCCAGCAGTTATCACAGGGGAGTCACTGAAGCTTTCTTT	CASSYHRGVTEAFF
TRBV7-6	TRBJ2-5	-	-	TGTGCCAGCAGCAACTGGGCCAGGGTAGAGACCCAGTACTTC	CASSNWARVETQYF
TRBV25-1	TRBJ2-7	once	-	TGTGCCAGCAGTCAAGATAACAGAGAACCTTGGCAGTACTTC	CASSQDNREPWQYF
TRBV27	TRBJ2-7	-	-	TGTGCCAGCAGTTTTGTTGGACTTAGCTACGAGCAGTACTTC	CASSFVGLSYEQYF
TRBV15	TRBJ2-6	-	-	TGTGCCACCCAGACAGGACATAGGTCCAACGTCCTGACTTTC	CATQTGHRSNVLTF
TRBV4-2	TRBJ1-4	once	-	TGTGCCAGCAGCCAAGAAATGCGGGGGCTGGGGGAAAAACTGTTTTTT	CASSQEMRGLGEKLFF
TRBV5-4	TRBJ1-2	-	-	TGTGCCAGCAGCTTGGAAGCGGACCTCTATGGCTACACCTTC	CASSLEADLYGYTF
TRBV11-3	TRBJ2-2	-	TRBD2	TGTGCCAGCAGGGCGGCGGGAGGGCGCACCGGGGAGCTGTTTTTT	CASRAAGGRTGELFF
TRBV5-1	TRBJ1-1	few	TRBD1	TGCGCCAGCAGCAGACAACAGGGGGAGAGCACTGAAGCTTTCTTT	CASSRQQGESTEAFF
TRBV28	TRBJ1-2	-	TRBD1	TGTGCCAGCAATGGCGGGACAGGGACCCATGGCTACACCTTC	CASNGGTGTHGYTF
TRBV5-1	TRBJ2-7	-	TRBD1	TGCGCCAGCAGAGAGGACAGGGACGAGCAGTACTTC	CASREDRDEQYF
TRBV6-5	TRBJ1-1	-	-	TGTGCCAGCACCTTGAGTGGGGGGATGAACACTGAAGCTTTCTTT	CASTLSGGMNTEAFF
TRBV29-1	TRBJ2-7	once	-	TGCAGCGTTGAGCTGAGCTCCTACGAGCAGTACTTC	CSVELSSYEQYF
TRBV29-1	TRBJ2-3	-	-	TGCAGCGCTGGAGCGGGCCTAATTAGCACAGATACGCAGTATTTT	CSAGAGLISTDTQYF
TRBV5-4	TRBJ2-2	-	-	TGTGCCAGCAGCACCGGCAGGGCCAACACCGGGGAGCTGTTTTTT	CASSTGRANTGELFF